This TCR beta chain was sequenced during a study of blood T cell repertoires in COVID-19. Produced via immunoSEQ multiplex PCR; TCRdb's table is partial and in-frame only. The repertoire holds 200,000 to 300,000 clones, with around nine tenths as singletons. This clonotype was sampled from a woman in her twenties or thirties who had recovered from COVID-19. Sequenced sample: PBMCs or T cells enriched from blood (not recorded which).

The CDR3 DNA follows: TGTGCCAGCAGCTCTGACAGTAACTATGGCTACACCTTC. This codes for CASSSDSNYGYTF. V gene TRBV12-3 or TRBV12-4 combines with J gene TRBJ1-2, with D perhaps matching TRBD1 (5 bases). V was cut by 6 bases and J by 1 base, with 9 bases left in between. The CDR3 consists of 13 residues.